The rows below give T cell receptor beta chains drawn from one sample of a study of blood T cell repertoires in COVID-19. Libraries were prepared by immunoSEQ multiplex PCR; TCRdb keeps only in-frame clonotypes and omits some of them. The data contain hundreds of thousands of clones, around 91% of them singletons. The specimen was PBMCs or T cells enriched from blood (not recorded which). The origin of the receptors is a man between 25 and 39 years old who had been exposed to COVID-19. CDR3s include the opening cysteine and the closing phenylalanine or tryptophan. A D gene is named only where the DNA matches it firmly. Rows may omit the clone size; those that give it use once, few, many or a size class.

d_gene | abundance | j_gene | v_gene | CDR3nt | CDR3aa
- | - | TRBJ1-6 | TRBV10-1 | TGCGCCAGCAGTCGCCGAGAGGGAACAGCCCATTCACCCCTCCACTTT | CASSRREGTAHSPLHF
- | - | TRBJ2-7 | TRBV5-4 | TGTGCCAGCAGCTTGGCACCCGGGACAACGAAGGACGAGCAGTACTTC | CASSLAPGTTKDEQYF
TRBD1 | - | TRBJ2-7 | TRBV10-1 | TGCGCCAGCAGCCCAGGGGGACCCTACGAGCAGTACTTC | CASSPGGPYEQYF
- | - | TRBJ1-5 | TRBV2 | TGTGCCAGCACCGGAGGGGACCGAGATCAGCCCCAGCATTTT | CASTGGDRDQPQHF
- | - | TRBJ2-7 | TRBV10-3 | TGTGCCATCAGTGATGGTCGCGAGACCTACGAGCAGTACTTC | CAISDGRETYEQYF
- | - | TRBJ2-5 | TRBV4-2 | TGTGCCAGCAGCCAAGATCGGCGGGAGACCCAGTACTTC | CASSQDRRETQYF
TRBD1 | - | TRBJ1-3 | TRBV19 | TGTGCCAGTAGTACGACAGGGTCTGAGGCTGGAAACACCATATATTTT | CASSTTGSEAGNTIYF
- | - | TRBJ2-5 | TRBV9 | TGTGCCAGCAGCGTAGAGACAGACAACGCGGAGACCCAGTACTTC | CASSVETDNAETQYF
TRBD1 | once | TRBJ2-2 | TRBV10-3 | TGTGCCATCAGCGATACTATTGCTTGGACAGGGAAAAAATCCGGGGAGCTGTTTTTT | CAISDTIAWTGKKSGELFF
- | - | TRBJ2-3 | TRBV5-4 | TGTGCCAGCAGCTTGGACTTGGAGACAGATACGCAGTATTTT | CASSLDLETDTQYF
- | - | TRBJ1-1 | TRBV11-2 | TGTGCCAGCAGCGCAACTGGGGGGAGTTTGGGCACTGAAGCTTTCTTT | CASSATGGSLGTEAFF
- | - | TRBJ1-4 | TRBV5-1 | TGCGCCAGCAGCCCCCTAGGGGAATCTAATGAAAAACTGTTTTTT | CASSPLGESNEKLFF
TRBD1 | - | TRBJ2-7 | TRBV7-9 | TGTGCCAGCAGCTTTTCTACGGCAGGGGGTAATATCGGGCAGTACTTC | CASSFSTAGGNIGQYF
TRBD1 | - | TRBJ1-4 | TRBV9 | TGTGCCAGCAGCGCCAACCTCGGGACAGCTGAAAAACTGTTTTTT | CASSANLGTAEKLFF
TRBD1 | few | TRBJ2-3 | TRBV11-3 | TGTGCCAGCAGCTCGCGATCTGGGACAGGGTCGCCAGATACGCAGTATTTT | CASSSRSGTGSPDTQYF
- | - | TRBJ1-3 | TRBV29-1 | TGCAGCGTTGAACAGCCGAGGGACACCATATATTTT | CSVEQPRDTIYF
- | once | TRBJ1-3 | TRBV29-1 | TGCAGCGTTGAAGTCCAGGGCACTGGAAACACCATATATTTT | CSVEVQGTGNTIYF
TRBD1 | - | TRBJ1-2 | TRBV2 | TGTGCCAGCAGTCGGGACAGCAACTATGGCTACACCTTC | CASSRDSNYGYTF
TRBD1 | - | TRBJ2-7 | TRBV5-1 | TGCGCCAGCAGCTTGACCCCCCCGACAGGGGCCCACGAGCAGTACTTC | CASSLTPPTGAHEQYF
- | once | TRBJ2-1 | TRBV5-1 | TGCGCCAGCAGCTTAACAGCCATTGTTTACAATGAGCAGTTCTTC | CASSLTAIVYNEQFF
TRBD2 | - | TRBJ2-1 | TRBV27 | TGTGCCAGCAGTCTCTCTGGGGGGGTAGGCTCCTACAATGAGCAGTTCTTC | CASSLSGGVGSYNEQFF
TRBD1 | - | TRBJ2-7 | TRBV6-5 | TGTGCCAGCACCTACAGGACAGGGGAGCGCGAGCAGTACTTC | CASTYRTGEREQYF
- | - | TRBJ1-1 | TRBV7-9 | TGTGCCAGCACCCATTCTAGAGATTCGGGCACTGAAGCTTTCTTT | CASTHSRDSGTEAFF
TRBD2 | - | TRBJ2-4 | TRBV5-4 | TGTGCCAGCAGCTTTTGGGGCGGGGGGCCTGAAAACATTCAGTACTTC | CASSFWGGGPENIQYF
TRBD2 | - | TRBJ2-7 | TRBV7-9 | TGTGCCAGCAGCTCCCAGGGCCTAGCGGGGGCCAACGAGCAGTACTTC | CASSSQGLAGANEQYF
- | - | TRBJ1-5 | TRBV19 | TGTGCCAGTAACCGAAACCCCTCAGGGAATCAGCCCCAGCATTTT | CASNRNPSGNQPQHF
TRBD2 | once | TRBJ2-5 | TRBV6-1 | TGTGCCAGCAGTGAAGGATTAGGACTAGTCCCGCTAGAGACCCAGTACTTC | CASSEGLGLVPLETQYF
- | - | TRBJ2-2 | TRBV18 | TGTGCCAGCTCACCGGCCAGGAACACCGGGGAGCTGTTTTTT | CASSPARNTGELFF
- | - | TRBJ1-1 | TRBV10-3 | TGTGCCATCAAGGACAGCGTGAACACTGAAGCTTTCTTT | CAIKDSVNTEAFF
TRBD1 | few | TRBJ1-1 | TRBV7-2 | TGTGCCAGCAGCACACAGGGGAGCACTGAAGCTTTCTTT | CASSTQGSTEAFF
- | - | TRBJ2-1 | TRBV7-9 | TGTGCCAGCAGCGGGACTGGGTATGAGCAGTTCTTC | CASSGTGYEQFF
- | - | TRBJ2-1 | TRBV12-3/TRBV12-4 | TGTGCCAGCAAAACAGGGCGGTACAATGAGCAGTTCTTC | CASKTGRYNEQFF
- | - | TRBJ2-7 | TRBV29-1 | TGCAGCGTACTAAGCGGCCAATCCTACGAGCAGTACTTC | CSVLSGQSYEQYF
TRBD1 | - | TRBJ1-1 | TRBV19 | TGTGCCAGTAGTACCGGGACAGGGGGCGTAGGGCCTGAAGCTTTCTTT | CASSTGTGGVGPEAFF
TRBD1 | - | TRBJ1-1 | TRBV29-1 | TGCAGCGCTATCACGGACAGGATGAACACTGAAGCTTTCTTT | CSAITDRMNTEAFF
- | - | TRBJ2-2 | TRBV30 | TGTGCCTGGACTACAAGGGGGGGAATGGGCACCGGGGAGCTGTTTTTT | CAWTTRGGMGTGELFF
- | - | TRBJ1-2 | TRBV20-1 | TGCAGTGCTAGTACAGTGGTTTCTGGCTACACCTTC | CSASTVVSGYTF
TRBD2 | - | TRBJ2-7 | TRBV4-1 | TGCGCCAGCAGCCTCACGGGGACTAGCGGGGGGGCGTACGAGCAGTACTTC | CASSLTGTSGGAYEQYF
- | - | TRBJ1-1 | TRBV9 | TGTGCCAGCAGCGTAGCTGCGGGGATCACTGAAGCTTTCTTT | CASSVAAGITEAFF
TRBD1 | - | TRBJ1-1 | TRBV2 | TGTGCCAGCAGGGTACCCCGGCAGGGGGCGGTGGATATTGACACTGAAGCTTTCTTT | CASRVPRQGAVDIDTEAFF
- | - | TRBJ2-2 | TRBV24-1 | TGTGCCACCAGTGATTCGCAGCGAAGGGGGGAGCTGTTTTTT | CATSDSQRRGELFF
- | - | TRBJ1-4 | TRBV29-1 | TGCAGCGTGCGCCGGGTCGGAAATGAAAAACTGTTTTTT | CSVRRVGNEKLFF